Listed below are T cell receptor beta chains from one sample, sequenced in a study of OX40 agonist ivuxolimab in advanced cancers. Libraries were prepared by immunoSEQ multiplex PCR; TCRdb keeps only in-frame clonotypes and omits some of them. The data hold around 68,000 clones, with around 87% observed a single time. The sequenced sample was CD4+ or CD8+ T cells sorted from blood, obtained in a trial of the OX40 agonist ivuxolimab. The receptors derive from an adult with an advanced solid tumor such as melanoma, head and neck, liver or kidney cancer. Each CDR3 is given with its conserved first and last residue. A D gene is named only where the DNA matches it firmly. Clone size, where shown, is once, few, many, or a class for clones that have expanded.

v_gene	d_gene	j_gene	abundance	CDR3nt	CDR3aa
TRBV19	TRBD1	TRBJ1-3	NA	TGTGCCAGTACGCAGGGACAGCCCATCTCTGGAAACACCATATATTTT	CASTQGQPISGNTIYF
TRBV4-1	NA	TRBJ2-2	NA	TGCGCCAGCGGCAGGGGAGAGCTCGGCGGGGAGCTGTTTTTT	CASGRGELGGELFF
TRBV5-1	TRBD2	TRBJ2-1	NA	TGCGCCAGCAGCTTGGCCGGTACTAGCGGGGGCTACAATGAGCAGTTCTTC	CASSLAGTSGGYNEQFF
TRBV10-3	NA	TRBJ2-5	NA	TGTGCCATCAGTGAACTACAGATGGAGACCCAGTACTTC	CAISELQMETQYF
TRBV5-1	NA	TRBJ1-4	NA	TGCGCCAGCAGCCTAGGGACAACTAATGAAAAACTGTTTTTT	CASSLGTTNEKLFF
TRBV7-2	NA	TRBJ2-2	once	TGTGCCAGCAGCTCGAACCCCCGGAGGATAAACAGGTTTACCGGGGAGCTGTTTTTT	CASSSNPRRINRFTGELFF
TRBV30	TRBD1	TRBJ1-6	NA	TGTGCCTGGAGCGGAGGACAGGGGGCCTATAATTCACCCCTCCACTTT	CAWSGGQGAYNSPLHF
TRBV5-4	NA	TRBJ1-2	NA	TGTGCCAGCAGCCCGGGAAGTCTGCGAGGGGACGATGGCTACACCTTC	CASSPGSLRGDDGYTF
TRBV4-1	TRBD1	TRBJ1-6	once	TGCGCCAGCAGGCGGACAGGGGCTAATTCACCCCTCCACTTT	CASRRTGANSPLHF
TRBV9	NA	TRBJ2-7	NA	TGTGCCAGCAGCGTAGGGGTGACCTCCTACGAGCAGTACTTC	CASSVGVTSYEQYF
TRBV6-5	TRBD2	TRBJ2-5	NA	TGTGCCAGCAGCAATAGCGGGGCAACCCAGTACTTC	CASSNSGATQYF
TRBV5-1	TRBD1	TRBJ1-2	NA	TGCGCCAGCAGCTCCGGGTCGGGACAGGGGGCTTTTAGGTATGGCTACACCTTC	CASSSGSGQGAFRYGYTF
TRBV15	NA	TRBJ2-6	once	TGTGCCACCCCTCGGGCAGGGGCCGTCTCTGGGGCCAACGTCCTGACTTTC	CATPRAGAVSGANVLTF
TRBV18	TRBD2	TRBJ2-3	NA	TGTGCCAGCTCACCACTAGCGGGGGAAAAAGATACGCAGTATTTT	CASSPLAGEKDTQYF
TRBV5-1	NA	TRBJ2-2	NA	TGCGCCAGCCTCCCCCAGGCAGTGGACACCGGGGAGCTGTTTTTT	CASLPQAVDTGELFF
TRBV11-2	NA	TRBJ1-6	NA	TGTGCCAGCAGCTTAATCCGAGGACAAAATTCACCCCTCCACTTT	CASSLIRGQNSPLHF
TRBV5-5	NA	TRBJ1-3	NA	TGTGCCAGCAGCCCTAACTCTGGAAACACCATATATTTT	CASSPNSGNTIYF
TRBV18	TRBD1	TRBJ1-2	NA	TGTGCCAGCTCACTATCAGGGACAGGCTCCTATGGCTACACCTTC	CASSLSGTGSYGYTF
TRBV18	TRBD1	TRBJ2-7	NA	TGTGCCAGCTCACCCGGGACAGGGAGCTACGAGCAGTACTTC	CASSPGTGSYEQYF
TRBV7-9	NA	TRBJ2-6	NA	TGTGCCAGCAGCTTTAAAAGGGGAATAAGCTCGTCTGGGGCCAACGTCCTGACTTTC	CASSFKRGISSSGANVLTF
TRBV11-2	NA	TRBJ2-2	NA	TGTGCCAGCAGCTTAGTCAGGTCGGCCACCGGGGAGCTGTTTTTT	CASSLVRSATGELFF
TRBV9	TRBD1	TRBJ2-7	NA	TGTGCCAGCAGCGTGACCGGACAGGGTCCCTACGAGCAGTACTTC	CASSVTGQGPYEQYF
TRBV5-4	TRBD2	TRBJ2-1	NA	TGTGCCGGACGACGCTCGGGGGGTACCTTGGCGTTCTTC	CAGRRSGGTLAFF
TRBV12-5	NA	TRBJ1-3	NA	TGTGCTAGCTCGGAGGTAGACACCATATATTTT	CASSEVDTIYF
TRBV19	NA	TRBJ1-5	few	TGTGCCAGTAGGAGTGCAGGGTATAGCAATCAGCCCCAGCATTTT	CASRSAGYSNQPQHF
TRBV5-1	TRBD1	TRBJ2-7	few	TGCGCCAGCAGCCTGGACAGGTTTAGCTCCTACGAGCAGTACTTC	CASSLDRFSSYEQYF
TRBV14	TRBD1	TRBJ2-1	NA	TGTGCCAGCAGCCAAGATGCCGGGACAGGGTCCTACAATGAGCAGTTCTTC	CASSQDAGTGSYNEQFF
TRBV18	NA	TRBJ1-1	NA	TGTGCCAGCTCACCACCGGTCAGGGAACCTGAAGCTTTCTTT	CASSPPVREPEAFF
TRBV29-1	TRBD1	TRBJ2-1	NA	TGCAGCGTCACGACAGGGGGCGTCTACAATGAGCAGTTCTTC	CSVTTGGVYNEQFF
TRBV30	NA	TRBJ2-7	NA	TGTGCCTGGAGTGTTCAGGGTTACGAGCAGTACTTC	CAWSVQGYEQYF
TRBV7-7	NA	TRBJ2-2	NA	TGTGCTAGCAGCTTAGTGCCTAGCACTACCGGGGAGCTGTTTTTT	CASSLVPSTTGELFF
TRBV9	TRBD1	TRBJ1-4	NA	TGTGCCAGCAGCGAGGCGCCCACAGGGGGCGTTGAAAAACTGTTTTTT	CASSEAPTGGVEKLFF
TRBV18	NA	TRBJ1-3	NA	TGTGCCAGCTCACCACCGGCTGGAAACACCATATATTTT	CASSPPAGNTIYF
TRBV6-7	NA	TRBJ1-1	NA	TGTGCCAGCAGTTACTTTAACACTGAAGCTTTCTTT	CASSYFNTEAFF
TRBV5-1	TRBD1	TRBJ1-5	NA	TGCGCCAGCAGCTTGGGGTCAGGGGGCCTAAATCAGCCCCAGCATTTT	CASSLGSGGLNQPQHF
TRBV5-1	NA	TRBJ1-2	NA	TGCGCCAGCAGCTTGGACGTTAACTATGGCTACACCTTC	CASSLDVNYGYTF
TRBV7-3	NA	TRBJ2-1	NA	TGTGCCAGCAGCTCGGACTACCCCAATGAGCAGTTCTTC	CASSSDYPNEQFF
TRBV7-6	NA	TRBJ1-1	NA	TGTGCCAGCGGGGTCCGAACGGGCACTGAAGCTTTCTTT	CASGVRTGTEAFF
TRBV6-1	NA	TRBJ2-6	few	TGTGCCAGCAGTGAAGCCGGACACACTGGGGCCAACGTCCTGACTTTC	CASSEAGHTGANVLTF
TRBV18	TRBD1	TRBJ2-2	NA	TGTGCCAGCTCACCACCAACAGGGGGCAGTATCGGGGAGCTGTTTTTT	CASSPPTGGSIGELFF
TRBV29-1	NA	TRBJ2-7	NA	TGCAGCGTTACCGGGACAACTCACGAGCAGTACTTC	CSVTGTTHEQYF
TRBV5-6	TRBD1	TRBJ1-1	NA	TGTGCCAGCAGCGAACCGGGCCCAGGGGGCACTGAAGCTTTCTTT	CASSEPGPGGTEAFF
TRBV7-8	NA	TRBJ1-5	few	TGTGCCAGCAGCTCCGCAGGTGACCCCAATCAGCCCCAGCATTTT	CASSSAGDPNQPQHF
TRBV21-1	NA	TRBJ2-5	NA	TGTGCCAGCAGCAAGTGGACTAGCGGGGAGGACTACCTTCAAGAGACCCAGTACTTC	CASSKWTSGEDYLQETQYF
TRBV7-6	TRBD1	TRBJ1-5	NA	TGTGCCAGCAGCTCGACAGGGCACAATCAGCCCCAGCATTTT	CASSSTGHNQPQHF
TRBV5-1	NA	TRBJ2-1	NA	TGCGCCAGCAGCTTAACAGGTGACTCCTACAATGAGCAGTTCTTC	CASSLTGDSYNEQFF
TRBV30	NA	TRBJ1-2	NA	TGTGCCTGGAGTGTTTTCCTTGGCTACACCTTC	CAWSVFLGYTF